This TCR beta chain was sequenced in a study of T-cell reconstitution after alpha-beta-depleted transplantation in children. Whole-study findings and limits: Surviving thymic progenitors and recipient T cells were the source of high TCRbeta diversity at day 60 in some patients. Newly made T cells mostly supplied T-cell counts and diversity one year after transplant. Several hundred expanded graft clones reportedly supplied alpha-beta T cells about two months after transplant.

As to this clonotype: What it recognizes is unknown.

Unique molecular identifiers were used to barcode this TCRbeta library. In TCRdb, the PCR reads were re-called with MiXCR into one record per CDR3 protein. The sample includes approximately 500,000 distinct CDR3 sequences, 20% to 30% of them seen just once. This CDR3 contains 11 residues. Deletions cut 4 bases from V and 8 bases from J, with 6 bases between. CDR1 is LNHNV and CDR2 is YYDKDF in the germline V gene (reference sequence). The chain carries TRBV15 and TRBJ1-3; D remains ambiguous. Here the sequenced sample was PBMCs, taken before TCRalphabeta/CD19-depleted stem cell transplant. The receptor comes from a boy in the first two years of life with Wiskott-Aldrich syndrome, due to receive a stem cell transplant. CDR3 coding DNA: TGTGCCACCAGCACCGGAGACACCATATATTTT. Translated: CATSTGDTIYF.